This T cell receptor beta chain came from a study of CD8 T cells in Susac syndrome. Random hexamers were used to reverse transcribe the RNA input (about 0.45 to 1 ug). Amplification of TCR beta CDR3 used immunoSEQ multiplex PCR across 54 Vbeta and 13 Jbeta. Each CDR3 protein is one row after TCRdb ran MiXCR on the immunoSEQ multiplex PCR reads. The table includes about 130,000 distinct CDR3 sequences, around 96% detected once. V was trimmed by 3 bases and J by 5 bases, leaving 23 bases between them. The CDR3 loop spans 17 amino acids. Per the germline V gene, CDR1 is SGHRS and CDR2 is YFSETQ. The source is a human donor in good health. The chain couples TRBV5-1 to TRBJ1-2, with D possibly being TRBD1 (6 bases). The sequenced sample was CD4+ T cells from PBMCs. The CDR3 DNA reads as TGCGCCAGCAGCTGGGAGGACACGCCATCGGGGGCTTATGGCTACACCTTC. Translating gives CASSWEDTPSGAYGYTF.